This TCR beta chain was sequenced during a study of molecular identifiers for immune sequencing clone quantification. The study's findings and limits: Spiked Jurkat TCR RNA equivalent to one cell reportedly surfaced among approximately 990,000 naive cells.

Trimming took 4 bases from V and 0 from J; bases not matched to a gene: 7. This CDR3 region has 18 residues. Germline CDR1 and CDR2: LGHNA and YSLEER. Ten or more counts support this clonotype. No antigen is known for it. TCRdb reanalysed the PCR reads using MiXCR and keeps one entry per CDR3 protein. The data hold 460,000 or so distinct CDR3 sequences, with roughly 23% observed a single time. The specimen was naive CD8+ T cells from blood, with Jurkat cell RNA spiked in. Subset here: FACS-sorted CD8+CD4-CCR7+CD45RA+ naive T cells. This chain connects TRBV4-3 to TRBJ2-6; 9 nucleotides agree with TRBD1. This clonotype was obtained from a human donor in good health. Some libraries in this study had Jurkat cell RNA spiked in. The CDR3 sequence: CASSPDPGQGSGANVLTF. The CDR3 DNA reads TGCGCCAGCAGCCCAGACCCGGGACAGGGCTCTGGGGCCAACGTCCTGACTTTC.